The 17 T cell receptor beta chains reported below all come from one sample, sequenced in a study of T-cell memory formation after mild COVID-19. In TCRdb, the 5' RACE reads were re-called with MiXCR into one record per CDR3 protein. The profile shows tens of thousands of distinct CDR3 sequences, around 13% of them singletons. The sequenced material came from PBMCs or a T cell subset sorted from them (not recorded which). These receptors all stem from a man between 18 and 29 years old who had mild COVID-19 (a few samples of this study predate the infection). Cell type and time point are not known.

This clonotype showed up just a few times. Here the CDR3 DNA reads TGTGCCAGCAGTTTCACAGGGACAGGGGCCAACGTCCTGACTTTC. This gives the protein CASSFTGTGANVLTF. The chain carries TRBV12-3 or TRBV12-4 and TRBJ2-6; TRBD1 might be the D (6 bases). V dropped 3 bases and J dropped 4 bases, with 10 bases sitting between them. The CDR3 covers 15 residues.

This chain links TRBV27 with TRBJ1-1; possible D gene TRBD1, 5 bases. Germline-derived CDR1 and CDR2 are MNHEY and SMNVEV (reference sequence). The CDR3 is 15 residues long. The ends were cut back, 8 bases at V and 0 bases at J, with 16 bases in the middle. The CDR3 protein is CASSPAGGLNTEAFF. Here the CDR3 DNA reads TGTGCCAGCTCCCCTGCCGGGGGTTTGAACACTGAAGCTTTCTTT.

CDR3 protein: CASSTGGAPRELFF. CDR3 nucleotides: TGTGCCAGCAGCACAGGAGGGGCTCCGAGGGAACTGTTTTTT. This rearrangement joins TRBV9 to TRBJ1-4, with D maybe TRBD1 (5 bases). The CDR3 is 14 residues long. Germline CDR1 SGDLS, CDR2 YYNGEE. Trimming shortened V by 4 bases and J by 12 bases, and 19 bases separated the two germline ends.

In its sample, this clonotype was seen many times. The CDR3, as DNA: TGCAGCGTTGGGGGACTAGCGGGGTTCGCCCTCCACAATGAGCAGTTCTTC. This sequence encodes CSVGGLAGFALHNEQFF. The gene calls are TRBV29-1 and TRBJ2-1; 13 nucleotides align to TRBD2. V shed 4 bases and J 5 bases; nucleotides not matched to a gene: 11. From germline, CDR1 is SQVTM and CDR2 ANQGSEA. The CDR3 has 17 amino acids.

This clonotype showed up many times. As DNA, the CDR3 is TGCAGTGCTAGGGACCCGGCGTATAGCAATCAGCCCCAGCATTTT. Residues: CSARDPAYSNQPQHF. The chain recombines TRBV20-1 with TRBJ1-5; D is unresolved. There are 15 residues in the CDR3. CDR1 DFQATT and CDR2 SNEGSKA come from the germline V gene (reference sequence). Trimming took 3 bases from V and 0 from J, leaving 12 bases between them.

J is TRBJ2-2 and V is TRBV7-7, with D perhaps given as TRBD1 or TRBD2 (6 bases each). Per germline, CDR1 SSHAT and CDR2 FNYEAQ (reference sequence). The CDR3 length is 14 residues. Trimming pared 5 bases from V and 4 bases from J, leaving 11 bases between. DNA of the CDR3: TGTGCCAGCAGCCCGGGGGCGGTCACCGGGGAGCTGTTTTTT. It yields the protein CASSPGAVTGELFF.

The J gene is TRBJ2-6, the V gene TRBV4-3; D is unclear. V was clipped by 2 bases and J by 0 bases, with 8 bases between them. Germline V gene sequence: CDR1 LGHNA, CDR2 YSLEER. CDR3 length: 16 residues. CDR3 in DNA: TGCGCCAGCAGCCAATTTCTGCTCTCTGGGGCCAACGTCCTGACTTTC. Its translation: CASSQFLLSGANVLTF.

This clonotype occurred a few times. The conserved final phenylalanine or tryptophan is absent from the CDR3, which likely points to a read error. It is unclear where the CDR3 begins or ends on the DNA, so no DNA is shown, and the CDR3 is as TCRdb lists it. The genes are TRBV20-1 and TRBJ1-3; the table's D call, TRBD1, has no DNA check behind it. The CDR3 length is 15 residues, termini included. CDR1 and CDR2 from the germline V gene are DFQATT and SNEGSKA (reference sequence). CDR3: CSRNNPGRRIKGLEP.

The chain links TRBV3-1 to TRBJ2-7; TRBD1 aligns across 8 bases. In germline, CDR1 is LGHDT, CDR2 YNNKEL (reference sequence). The ends lost 3 bases at V and 9 bases at J; junction bases unmatched: 10. The CDR3 contains 14 residues. The CDR3 nucleotides are TGTGCCAGCAGCCATCGGACAGGGCCCCATGGGCAGTACTTC. It is translated as CASSHRTGPHGQYF.

The J gene is TRBJ2-3, the V gene TRBV4-2, with 12 bases identical to TRBD1. V lost 4 bases and J lost 3; bases outside the gene matches: 14. The CDR3 has 19 residues. The V gene's germline CDR1 is LGHNA and CDR2 YNFKEQ. The chain's CDR3 is CASSRGGGWDRGLTDTQYF. CDR3 coding DNA: TGTGCCAGCAGCCGCGGCGGGGGGTGGGACAGGGGGCTGACAGATACGCAGTATTTT.

This clonotype was detected a few times. The chain joins TRBV15 to TRBJ1-5; 8 nucleotides line up with TRBD1. Germline lookup yields CDR1 LNHNV and CDR2 YYDKDF (reference sequence). CDR3 length equals 17 residues. Trimming at V came to 0 bases and at J to 0 bases, leaving 4 bases not matched to a gene. The CDR3 protein is CATSRDRGPDSNQPQHF. CDR3 nucleotide sequence: TGTGCCACCAGCAGAGACAGGGGGCCGGATAGCAATCAGCCCCAGCATTTT.

This clonotype was found many times. CDR3 DNA: TGCGCCAGCAGCTACCGACTAGCGGGGGGGAGCACAGATACGCAGTATTTT. Its protein product is CASSYRLAGGSTDTQYF. The chain combines TRBV5-1 with TRBJ2-3; 14 bases match TRBD2. The CDR3 consists of 17 residues. V was clipped by 3 bases and J by 0 bases; unmatched bases: 3. Germline loops: CDR1 SGHRS, CDR2 YFSETQ.

This clonotype occurred a few times. This chain links TRBV7-8 with TRBJ2-3; 16 bases are shared with TRBD2. J gave up 1 base and V 5 bases, and 6 bases lay outside the gene matches. The CDR3 has 18 residues. Germline values: CDR1 SGHVS, CDR2 FQNEAQ. CDR3 DNA sequence: TGTGCCAGCAGCCCGCCGGGACTAGCGGGGGGGGGCACAGATACGCAGTATTTT. This encodes CASSPPGLAGGGTDTQYF.

This clonotype was found many times. V usage is TRBV5-1 and J usage is TRBJ2-1, with 12 nucleotides matching TRBD2. This CDR3 is 16 amino acids long. J lost 4 bases, V lost 4 bases, and 6 bases had no gene match. Germline loops: CDR1 SGHRS, CDR2 YFSETQ. CDR3 nucleotides: TGCGCCAGCAGCCTCCGGACTAGCGGGGCGTACAATGAGCAGTTCTTC. It translates to CASSLRTSGAYNEQFF.

Only a few counts were recorded for this clonotype. The V gene is TRBV4-1, the J gene TRBJ1-2, with a possible D match to TRBD1 (5 bases). Between the trimmed V and J ends, which lost 1 base and 5 bases, there was a span of 14 bases. The germline V gene has CDR1 MGHRA and CDR2 YSYEKL. The CDR3 is 15 residues long. CDR3 nucleotides: TGCGCCAGCAGCCAAGTACCTGGGACCACGTATGGCTACACCTTC. It specifies CASSQVPGTTYGYTF.

This clonotype was detected only a few times. The chain employs TRBV27 and TRBJ2-5; D not resolved. The germline V and J ends were trimmed by 4 bases and 4 bases, with 7 bases remaining between them. CDR1 is MNHEY, CDR2 SMNVEV, per germline (reference sequence). The CDR3 loop spans 12 amino acids. CDR3 DNA sequence: TGTGCCAGCAGTTCTCCGGGAGAGACCCAGTACTTC. Its translation: CASSSPGETQYF.

This clonotype was picked up a small number of times. This rearrangement joins TRBV9 to TRBJ1-2, with D hard to call. Germline-derived CDR1 and CDR2 are SGDLS and YYNGEE. This CDR3 has 15 residues. V was trimmed by 3 bases and J by 4 bases, leaving 16 bases between them. The CDR3 coding sequence is TGTGCCAGCAGCGCCGCGGGATCTACCGGCTATGGCTACACCTTC. Its protein product is CASSAAGSTGYGYTF.